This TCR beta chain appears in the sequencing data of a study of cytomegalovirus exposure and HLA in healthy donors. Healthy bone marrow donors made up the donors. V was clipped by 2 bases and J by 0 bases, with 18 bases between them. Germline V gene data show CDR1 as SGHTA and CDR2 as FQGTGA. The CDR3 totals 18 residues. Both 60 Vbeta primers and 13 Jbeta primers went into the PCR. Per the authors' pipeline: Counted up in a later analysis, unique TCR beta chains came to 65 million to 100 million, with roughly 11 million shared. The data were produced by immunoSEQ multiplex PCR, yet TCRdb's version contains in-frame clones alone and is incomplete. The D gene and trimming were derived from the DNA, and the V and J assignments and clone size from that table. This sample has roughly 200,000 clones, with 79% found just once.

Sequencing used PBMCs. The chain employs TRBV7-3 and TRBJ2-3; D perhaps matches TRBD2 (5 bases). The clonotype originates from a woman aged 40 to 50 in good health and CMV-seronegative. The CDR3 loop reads CASSLLAVGSASTDTQYF. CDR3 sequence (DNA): TGTGCCAGCAGCTTATTGGCGGTTGGGAGTGCTAGCACAGATACGCAGTATTTT.